A selection of T cell receptor beta chains follows, all from one sample in a study of cytomegalovirus exposure and HLA in healthy donors. Generated by immunoSEQ multiplex PCR, the TCRdb table keeps only in-frame clones and is missing some. The top ten hold 2.5% to 3.5% of the sample, which has roughly 120,000 clones, roughly a tenth seen once. The sequenced sample consisted of PBMCs. The receptors here all came from a man aged 30-40 years in good health and CMV-seronegative. Both conserved end residues are part of each CDR3. D genes are given only for firm matches. Expanded clones are given a class, and other clones once, few, many or no size at all.

d_gene: .
abundance: few
v_gene: TRBV6-6
j_gene: TRBJ1-3
CDR3aa: CASSPLYRARNTIYF
CDR3nt: TGTGCCAGCAGCCCTCTTTACAGGGCCCGAAACACCATATATTTT

d_gene: .
abundance: .
v_gene: TRBV20-1
j_gene: TRBJ2-1
CDR3aa: CSARDQNEQFF
CDR3nt: TGCAGTGCTAGAGATCAAAATGAGCAGTTCTTC

d_gene: TRBD1
abundance: few
v_gene: TRBV13
j_gene: TRBJ2-7
CDR3aa: CASSSQGTGGEQYF
CDR3nt: TGTGCCAGCAGCTCACAGGGGACAGGGGGCGAGCAGTACTTC

d_gene: .
abundance: .
v_gene: TRBV9
j_gene: TRBJ1-1
CDR3aa: CASSVALPGMTEAFF
CDR3nt: TGTGCCAGCAGCGTAGCTCTCCCCGGGATGACTGAAGCTTTCTTT

d_gene: TRBD2
abundance: .
v_gene: TRBV2
j_gene: TRBJ2-1
CDR3aa: CASSSRGRSPYNEQFF
CDR3nt: TGTGCCAGCAGTTCTCGCGGGAGAAGTCCCTACAATGAGCAGTTCTTC

d_gene: TRBD2
abundance: .
v_gene: TRBV7-8
j_gene: TRBJ2-7
CDR3aa: CASSLSGSRGYEQYF
CDR3nt: TGTGCCAGCAGCCTTAGCGGGAGTAGGGGATACGAGCAGTACTTC

d_gene: TRBD1
abundance: .
v_gene: TRBV5-1
j_gene: TRBJ2-6
CDR3aa: CASRRQGAAGANVLTF
CDR3nt: TGCGCCAGCAGGCGGCAGGGGGCGGCTGGGGCCAACGTCCTGACTTTC

d_gene: .
abundance: few
v_gene: TRBV7-8
j_gene: TRBJ2-7
CDR3aa: CASSSSTGSKFYEQYF
CDR3nt: TGTGCCAGCAGCTCATCAACCGGGTCCAAATTCTACGAGCAGTACTTC

d_gene: TRBD1
abundance: few
v_gene: TRBV25-1
j_gene: TRBJ1-3
CDR3aa: CASSEKLRTGPGNTIYF
CDR3nt: TGTGCCAGCAGTGAGAAGCTTCGGACAGGACCTGGAAACACCATATATTTT

d_gene: .
abundance: few
v_gene: TRBV2
j_gene: TRBJ1-1
CDR3aa: CASTGQLEAFF
CDR3nt: TGTGCCAGCACTGGACAGCTTGAAGCTTTCTTT

d_gene: .
abundance: .
v_gene: TRBV5-1
j_gene: TRBJ2-7
CDR3aa: CASRYLWDSKSSYEQYF
CDR3nt: TGCGCCAGCCGATACCTATGGGACTCCAAGAGCTCCTACGAGCAGTACTTC

d_gene: .
abundance: .
v_gene: TRBV9
j_gene: TRBJ1-1
CDR3aa: CASSPSNLNTEAFF
CDR3nt: TGTGCCAGCAGCCCCTCTAACCTGAACACTGAAGCTTTCTTT

d_gene: .
abundance: few
v_gene: TRBV19
j_gene: TRBJ2-4
CDR3aa: CASTARVGTLAKNIQYF
CDR3nt: TGTGCCAGTACCGCCAGGGTCGGGACATTAGCCAAAAACATTCAGTACTTC

d_gene: .
abundance: .
v_gene: TRBV7-7
j_gene: TRBJ2-3
CDR3aa: CASSLVSGADTQYF
CDR3nt: TGTGCTAGCAGCTTAGTGTCGGGGGCAGATACGCAGTATTTT

d_gene: TRBD1
abundance: .
v_gene: TRBV4-1
j_gene: TRBJ1-2
CDR3aa: CASSHLGDRDGYTF
CDR3nt: TGCGCCAGCAGCCACCTTGGGGACAGGGACGGCTACACCTTC

d_gene: TRBD2
abundance: few
v_gene: TRBV9
j_gene: TRBJ2-3
CDR3aa: CASSVGQRGSTDTQYF
CDR3nt: TGTGCCAGCAGCGTAGGTCAGCGGGGGAGCACAGATACGCAGTATTTT

d_gene: .
abundance: .
v_gene: TRBV27
j_gene: TRBJ1-1
CDR3aa: CASSLHRVNTEAFF
CDR3nt: TGTGCCAGCAGTTTGCACAGGGTGAACACTGAAGCTTTCTTT

d_gene: TRBD2
abundance: .
v_gene: TRBV7-8
j_gene: TRBJ2-1
CDR3aa: CASSPPQRGPYNEQFF
CDR3nt: TGTGCCAGCAGCCCGCCTCAGCGGGGACCCTACAATGAGCAGTTCTTC

d_gene: .
abundance: few
v_gene: TRBV7-9
j_gene: TRBJ2-7
CDR3aa: CASSGGGLEQYF
CDR3nt: TGTGCCAGCAGCGGGGGGGGGCTCGAGCAGTACTTC

d_gene: .
abundance: .
v_gene: TRBV10-3
j_gene: TRBJ2-2
CDR3aa: CAIKLVGTGELFF
CDR3nt: TGTGCCATCAAACTAGTCGGCACCGGGGAGCTGTTTTTT

d_gene: TRBD2
abundance: few
v_gene: TRBV25-1
j_gene: TRBJ2-3
CDR3aa: CASSEGPGLADTDTQYF
CDR3nt: TGTGCCAGCAGTGAAGGACCGGGACTAGCGGACACAGATACGCAGTATTTT

d_gene: TRBD1
abundance: few
v_gene: TRBV5-4
j_gene: TRBJ1-1
CDR3aa: CASSGPGQKNTEAFF
CDR3nt: TGTGCCAGCAGCGGACCGGGACAGAAGAACACTGAAGCTTTCTTT

d_gene: .
abundance: .
v_gene: TRBV7-2
j_gene: TRBJ1-1
CDR3aa: CASSPRQRNTEAFF
CDR3nt: TGTGCCAGCAGCCCTCGACAGAGGAACACTGAAGCTTTCTTT

d_gene: TRBD2
abundance: .
v_gene: TRBV29-1
j_gene: TRBJ2-7
CDR3aa: CSVAGTSGGGEQYF
CDR3nt: TGCAGCGTCGCCGGGACTAGCGGGGGGGGCGAGCAGTACTTC

d_gene: .
abundance: .
v_gene: TRBV7-9
j_gene: TRBJ2-5
CDR3aa: CASSLGSGGETQYF
CDR3nt: TGTGCCAGCAGCTTAGGGAGTGGAGGGGAGACCCAGTACTTC

d_gene: TRBD1
abundance: few
v_gene: TRBV5-6
j_gene: TRBJ2-7
CDR3aa: CASSLGDRGLEQYF
CDR3nt: TGTGCCAGCAGCTTGGGGGACAGGGGGCTCGAGCAGTACTTC

d_gene: TRBD1
abundance: few
v_gene: TRBV5-1
j_gene: TRBJ2-5
CDR3aa: CASSSMDRATETQYF
CDR3nt: TGCGCCAGCAGCTCCATGGACAGGGCGACGGAGACCCAGTACTTC

d_gene: .
abundance: few
v_gene: TRBV6-1
j_gene: TRBJ1-1
CDR3aa: CASSEQQGVGTEAFF
CDR3nt: TGTGCCAGCAGTGAACAACAGGGAGTAGGGACTGAAGCTTTCTTT

d_gene: .
abundance: .
v_gene: TRBV5-1
j_gene: TRBJ2-7
CDR3aa: CASSGASVSYEQYF
CDR3nt: TGCGCCAGCAGTGGGGCTAGCGTTTCCTACGAGCAGTACTTC

d_gene: TRBD1
abundance: .
v_gene: TRBV7-9
j_gene: TRBJ1-4
CDR3aa: CASSFGQGWEKLFF
CDR3nt: TGTGCCAGCAGCTTTGGACAGGGGTGGGAAAAACTGTTTTTT

d_gene: TRBD2
abundance: few
v_gene: TRBV10-3
j_gene: TRBJ2-7
CDR3aa: CAISAGRGGTYEQYF
CDR3nt: TGTGCCATCAGTGCAGGGAGGGGAGGAACCTACGAGCAGTACTTC

d_gene: TRBD1
abundance: .
v_gene: TRBV2
j_gene: TRBJ1-5
CDR3aa: CASSRQGANQPQHF
CDR3nt: TGTGCCAGCAGTAGACAGGGGGCTAATCAGCCCCAGCATTTT

d_gene: .
abundance: few
v_gene: TRBV28
j_gene: TRBJ2-1
CDR3aa: CASSLPQVDEQFF
CDR3nt: TGTGCCAGCAGTTTACCTCAGGTCGATGAGCAGTTCTTC

d_gene: TRBD2
abundance: few
v_gene: TRBV7-3
j_gene: TRBJ2-1
CDR3aa: CASSLSREGPYNEQFF
CDR3nt: TGTGCCAGCAGCCTATCGAGGGAGGGCCCCTACAATGAGCAGTTCTTC